These 7 T cell receptor beta chains came from one sample sequenced in a study of neoadjuvant anti-PD-1 for oral cavity cancer. Profiled with immunoSEQ multiplex PCR; TCRdb holds only in-frame clones, not every one. The data show 15,000 to 20,000 clones, with approximately 70% seen just once and approximately 2.5% held by the top ten. The starting material was PBMCs, obtained before nivolumab (anti-PD-1) treatment. The receptors here all came from a person aged 35 to 85 with oral cavity squamous cell carcinoma.

V is TRBV19 and J is TRBJ2-5; D not resolved. Deletions cut 1 base from V and 5 bases from J, with 5 bases between. The CDR3 sequence is 12 residues long. The V gene's germline CDR1 is LNHDA and CDR2 SQIVND (reference sequence). DNA of the CDR3: TGTGCCAGTAGTATAGGAGCGGAGACCCAGTACTTC. It specifies CASSIGAETQYF.

The chain carries TRBV7-8 and TRBJ1-2, with unresolved D. Per germline, CDR1 SGHVS and CDR2 FQNEAQ. The ends were cut back, 2 bases at V and 6 bases at J, with 10 bases in the middle. This CDR3 has 13 amino acids. The CDR3 here is CASSLYRIDGYTF. CDR3 in DNA: TGTGCCAGCAGCTTATACCGGATCGATGGCTACACCTTC.

This clone has a handful of counts. The genes are TRBV6-5 and TRBJ1-5; D ambiguous. This CDR3 spans 14 amino acids. The germline gives CDR1 MNHEY, CDR2 SVGAGI. V lost 5 bases and J lost 4, with 12 bases in between. The CDR3 protein is CASSPQSGNQPQHF. In nucleotides, the CDR3 is TGTGCCAGCAGTCCCCAATCCGGGAATCAGCCCCAGCATTTT.

V usage is TRBV6-1 and J usage is TRBJ1-1; TRBD1 is a possible D gene (6 bases). With 0 bases removed from V and 0 bases from J, the gap between germline ends came to 17 bases. The CDR3 extends over 18 amino acids. The germline gives CDR1 MNHNS, CDR2 SASEGT. Written as DNA, the CDR3 is TGTGCCAGCAGTGAAGCGCACTACAGGGCTGGGGTGAACACTGAAGCTTTCTTT. It codes for CASSEAHYRAGVNTEAFF.

The chain combines TRBV28 with TRBJ2-7; no reliable D call. V was trimmed by 6 bases and J by 8 bases, leaving 20 bases between them. CDR3 length: 14 residues. The germline V gene has CDR1 MDHEN and CDR2 SYDVKM. The CDR3 loop reads CASSWGLGLVQQYF. In DNA, the CDR3 is TGTGCCAGCAGCTGGGGTCTAGGCCTGGTTCAGCAGTACTTC.

This clone has only a few counts. The chain employs TRBV6-7 and TRBJ2-1, with 7 bases lining up with TRBD2. TRBV6-7 is assigned to the ORF class and has an uncertain function. Trimming took 5 bases from V and 8 from J; bases not matched to a gene: 18. CDR3 length equals 17 residues. CDR3: CASSTPPTAGSIHEQFF. CDR3 nucleotides: TGTGCCAGCAGTACCCCCCCCACAGCGGGATCTATCCATGAGCAGTTCTTC.

This CDR3 is CAAWDRGSMNTEAFF. CDR3 nucleotide sequence: TGTGCCGCATGGGACAGGGGATCCATGAACACTGAAGCTTTCTTT. The chain recombines TRBV6-1 with TRBJ1-1; the match to TRBD1 covers 10 bases. In germline, CDR1 is MNHNS, CDR2 SASEGT. With 11 bases clipped from V and 0 bases from J, the junction kept 9 bases outside the gene matches. The CDR3 extends over 15 amino acids.